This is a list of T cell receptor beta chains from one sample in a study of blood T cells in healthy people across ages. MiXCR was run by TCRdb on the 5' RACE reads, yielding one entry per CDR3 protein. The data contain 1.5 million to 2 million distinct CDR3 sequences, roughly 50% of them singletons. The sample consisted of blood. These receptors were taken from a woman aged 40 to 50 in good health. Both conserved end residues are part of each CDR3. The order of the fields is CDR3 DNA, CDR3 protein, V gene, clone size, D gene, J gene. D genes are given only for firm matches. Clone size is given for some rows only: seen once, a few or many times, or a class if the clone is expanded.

DNA: TGTGCCAGCAGAACGCGGTCGGAGACCCAGTACTTC
CDR3: CASRTRSETQYF
V: TRBV27
size: .
D: .
J: TRBJ2-5

DNA: TGCGCCAGCAGCATAAGCCGGACCGCGAACTATGGCTACACCTTC
CDR3: CASSISRTANYGYTF
V: TRBV5-1
size: .
D: .
J: TRBJ1-2

DNA: TGTGCCAGCAGCTTCACGGGGACAGAAGGGGAGACCCAGTACTTC
CDR3: CASSFTGTEGETQYF
V: TRBV11-2
size: .
D: TRBD1
J: TRBJ2-5

DNA: TGTGCCAGCAGACCGACTAGCACCTACGAGCAGTACTTC
CDR3: CASRPTSTYEQYF
V: TRBV6-2/TRBV6-3
size: few
D: TRBD2
J: TRBJ2-7

DNA: TGTGCCAGCAGCAAGCAGGGGGTTGCCAGCAATCAGCCCCAGCATTTT
CDR3: CASSKQGVASNQPQHF
V: TRBV7-2
size: few
D: TRBD1
J: TRBJ1-5

DNA: TGTGCCAGCAGCCAAAACGCAGAGCCAACTAATGAAAAACTGTTTTTT
CDR3: CASSQNAEPTNEKLFF
V: TRBV4-2
size: .
D: .
J: TRBJ1-4

DNA: TGTGCCATCAAGGGGATCGGGACAGGGGTTTCACCCCTCCACTTT
CDR3: CAIKGIGTGVSPLHF
V: TRBV2
size: .
D: TRBD1
J: TRBJ1-6

DNA: TGTTCCTCCCGAAACGGCGGGGGAAGCTCCTACGAGCAGTACTTC
CDR3: CSSRNGGGSSYEQYF
V: TRBV6-6
size: few
D: TRBD2
J: TRBJ2-7

DNA: TGTGCCAGCAGCTCAGGAGTTGGGAGGCAGGGCACAGATACGCAGTATTTT
CDR3: CASSSGVGRQGTDTQYF
V: TRBV7-8
size: .
D: .
J: TRBJ2-3

DNA: TGCAGCGTTGACCGCCGGGACAGGGGCACAGATACGCAGTATTTT
CDR3: CSVDRRDRGTDTQYF
V: TRBV29-1
size: .
D: TRBD1
J: TRBJ2-3

DNA: TGCGCCAGCAGCCAAGATAGAGGAGAGAACACTGAAGCTTTCTTT
CDR3: CASSQDRGENTEAFF
V: TRBV4-3
size: few
D: .
J: TRBJ1-1

DNA: TGCAGTGCTTTTTTAGAGACCCAGTACTTC
CDR3: CSAFLETQYF
V: TRBV20-1
size: few
D: .
J: TRBJ2-5

DNA: TGCAGCTACCGGGACACTCCCTACAATGAGCAGTTCTTC
CDR3: CSYRDTPYNEQFF
V: TRBV20-1
size: few
D: .
J: TRBJ2-1

DNA: TGCGGAGGGACAGGAGCAGCCAAAAACATTCAGTACTTC
CDR3: CGGTGAAKNIQYF
V: TRBV20-1
size: many
D: TRBD1
J: TRBJ2-4

DNA: TGTGCCAGCAGTGAAACCCCCGGGACAGGGTGGGAAAAACTGTTTTTT
CDR3: CASSETPGTGWEKLFF
V: TRBV25-1
size: .
D: TRBD1
J: TRBJ1-4

DNA: TGTGCCAGCAGTTACTGGGACAGCTCCTACGAGCAGTACTTC
CDR3: CASSYWDSSYEQYF
V: TRBV6-2/TRBV6-3
size: few
D: TRBD1
J: TRBJ2-7

DNA: TGTGCCAGCAGCGACGCGGGACAGGGCCGGGACGAGCAGTACTTC
CDR3: CASSDAGQGRDEQYF
V: TRBV27
size: .
D: TRBD1
J: TRBJ2-7

DNA: TGCGGTGCTAGAGCACAGGGCTTGGGGCTTTCCTACGAGCAGTACTTC
CDR3: CGARAQGLGLSYEQYF
V: TRBV20-1
size: .
D: .
J: TRBJ2-7

DNA: TGTGCCAGCAGTTACGTCCGGGGCCTGGGGCACGAGCAGTACTTC
CDR3: CASSYVRGLGHEQYF
V: TRBV6-5
size: .
D: .
J: TRBJ2-7

DNA: TGTGCCAGCAGCCCCACGGGGGGGGCTAGGGGTGGCTACACCTTC
CDR3: CASSPTGGARGGYTF
V: TRBV7-2
size: .
D: .
J: TRBJ1-2

DNA: TGTGCCAGCTCACCCGGGACAGGGAAGGCGACTAATGAAAAACTGTTTTTT
CDR3: CASSPGTGKATNEKLFF
V: TRBV18
size: .
D: TRBD1
J: TRBJ1-4

DNA: TGCAGTGCTAGAGAGGGACAGGGGGCGTCGCAGCCCCAGCATTTT
CDR3: CSAREGQGASQPQHF
V: TRBV20-1
size: few
D: TRBD1
J: TRBJ1-5

DNA: TGTGCCGGCAGGCCGCCCGGAGCCGATACGCAGTATTTT
CDR3: CAGRPPGADTQYF
V: TRBV6-5
size: .
D: .
J: TRBJ2-3